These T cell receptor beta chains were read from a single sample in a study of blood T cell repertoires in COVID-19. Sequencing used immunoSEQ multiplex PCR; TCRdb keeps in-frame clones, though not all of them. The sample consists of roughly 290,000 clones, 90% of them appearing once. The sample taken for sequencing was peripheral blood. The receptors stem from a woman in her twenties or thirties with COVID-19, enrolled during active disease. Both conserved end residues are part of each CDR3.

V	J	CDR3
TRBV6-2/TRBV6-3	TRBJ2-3	CASSYFTSGSRVTDTQYF
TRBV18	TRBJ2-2	CASSDWLLTGELFF
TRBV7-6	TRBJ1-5	CASSQGQGSNQPQHF
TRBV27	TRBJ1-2	CASSLPVTRDNYGYTF
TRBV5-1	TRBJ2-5	CASSLVVGGETQYF
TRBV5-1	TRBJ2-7	CASRSRESSYEQYF
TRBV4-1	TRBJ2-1	CASSQTSSVNEQFF
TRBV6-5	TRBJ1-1	CASSPQGLGTEAFF
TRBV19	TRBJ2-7	CASTQAGTYEQYF
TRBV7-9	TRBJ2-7	CASSPMDPSTSYEQYF
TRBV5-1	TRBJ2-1	CASSPQGAGNEQFF
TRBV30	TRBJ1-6	CAWTNPGQGGYNSPLHF
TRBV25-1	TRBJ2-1	CASSEWGGSSYNEQFF
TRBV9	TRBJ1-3	CASSVDPGQGAGNTIYF
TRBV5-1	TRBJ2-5	CASSVLAGGGEQTQYF
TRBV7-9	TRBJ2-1	CASNRDSNPNEQFF
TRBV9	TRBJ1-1	CASSEGSIALMNTEAFF
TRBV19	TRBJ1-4	CASRDYRGGEKLFF
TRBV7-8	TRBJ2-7	CASSLGGYASGPSYEQYF
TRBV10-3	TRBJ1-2	CAIRPRTAGGYTF
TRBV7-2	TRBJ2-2	CASSFRGGELFF
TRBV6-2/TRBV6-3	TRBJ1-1	CASSYGADRNTEAFF
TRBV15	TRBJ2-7	CATSKGTEPYEQYF
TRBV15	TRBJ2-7	CATSRSTGEVNEQYF
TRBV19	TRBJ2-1	CASMRRNSYNEQFF
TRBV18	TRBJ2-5	CASSRTSGQETQYF
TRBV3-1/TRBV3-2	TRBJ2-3	CASSPYRGRTDTQYF
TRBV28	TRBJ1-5	CASRKMTGNQPQHF
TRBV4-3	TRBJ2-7	CASSQDPQGRFYEQYF
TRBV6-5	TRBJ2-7	CASTIWTGLSYEQYF
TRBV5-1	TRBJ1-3	CASSSGWGLLSGENTIYF
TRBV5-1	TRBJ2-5	CASSLGLAGGIGTQYF
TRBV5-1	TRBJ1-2	CASSFLKTGVGGYTF
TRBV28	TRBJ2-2	CASTRRSNVQTGELFF
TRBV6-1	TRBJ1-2	CASSERPDRGGNYGYTF
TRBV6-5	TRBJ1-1	CASSTRTYTEAFF
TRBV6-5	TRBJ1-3	CASTPTSSGNTIYF
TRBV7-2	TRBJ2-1	CASSFGGRLNNEQFF
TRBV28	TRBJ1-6	CASTFRGRKSPLHF
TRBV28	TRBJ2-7	CASSLVTRDRVYEQYF
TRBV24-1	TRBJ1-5	CATSGQGSQPQHF
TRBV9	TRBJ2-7	CASSVAGGPAYEQYF
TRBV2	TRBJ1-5	CASSEEGGHNQPQHF
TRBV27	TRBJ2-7	CASSLSPVSYEQYF
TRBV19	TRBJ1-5	CASSVFGGDQPQHF
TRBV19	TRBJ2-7	CASSIRGGPYEQYF
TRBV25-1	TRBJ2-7	CATQRGYKPYEQYF
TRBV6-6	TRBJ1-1	CASSRTVNQGNTEAFF
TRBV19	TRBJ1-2	CASKRRTVVGYTF
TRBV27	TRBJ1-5	CASSLYPGDNQPQHF